The 11 T cell receptor beta chains given below trace back to one sample, sequenced in a study of T cell repertoires in cytomegalovirus infection. TCRdb used MiXCR to reprocess the reads, holding one entry per CDR3 protein. Among fewer than 550,000 distinct CDR3 sequences listed, 16% were seen once. The sequenced sample was CD8+ T cells from PBMCs. These receptor sequences come from a human donor in good health (CMV status not recorded). Some clones in this sample may be carry-over from other donors' samples.

Ten or more counts support this clonotype. For the CDR3, the DNA is TGTGCCAGCAGCTTAGGGCTCGGGACTAGCGGGGCCTACGAGCAGTACTTC. Protein product: CASSLGLGTSGAYEQYF. The rearrangement links TRBV7-9 to TRBJ2-7; 13 bases are a match to TRBD2. Per the germline V gene, CDR1 is SEHNR and CDR2 is FQNEAQ (reference sequence). The CDR3 runs to 17 residues. With V trimmed by 1 base and J by 2 bases, 5 bases remained unmatched.

The chain links TRBV3-1 to TRBJ2-7, with 11 bases that match TRBD2. CDR3 length equals 15 residues. V was pared by 5 bases and J by 2 bases, with 5 bases of the junction left unmatched. CDR1 is LGHDT and CDR2 is YNNKEL in the germline V gene (reference sequence). The CDR3 sequence: CASSNKLAGAYEQYF. CDR3 bases: TGTGCCAGCAGCAATAAACTAGCGGGAGCCTACGAGCAGTACTTC.

This clonotype appeared a few times. The DNA of the CDR3 is TGCAGCGCCGAAAAGGGGGAAACCTACGAGCAGTACTTC. Amino acids: CSAEKGETYEQYF. The V call is TRBV29-1, the J call TRBJ2-7, with D maybe TRBD1 (6 bases). Germline CDR1 and CDR2: SQVTM and ANQGSEA. The CDR3 sequence is 13 residues long. V lost 7 bases and J lost 2, with 15 bases in between.

This clonotype was seen many times. CDR3 DNA sequence: TGTGCTAGTGGTGGAGGACAGGGTGGTCAGCCCCAGCATTTT. This sequence encodes CASGGGQGGQPQHF. J is TRBJ1-5 and V is TRBV12-5, with 8 positions matching TRBD1. The CDR3 covers 14 residues. The V gene's germline CDR1 is LGHNT and CDR2 FRNRAP. The ends lost 5 bases at V and 6 bases at J; junction bases unmatched: 6.

This clonotype was observed at least ten times. V usage is TRBV7-8 and J usage is TRBJ2-5; D gene uncertain. V lost 1 base and J lost 10, with 19 bases in between. Per the germline V gene, CDR1 is SGHVS and CDR2 is FQNEAQ. The CDR3 runs to 15 residues. CDR3 loop: CASSLVTRRFNIQYF. For the CDR3, the DNA is TGTGCCAGCAGCTTAGTAACCAGGAGATTTAATATCCAGTACTTC.

This clonotype was seen many times. The genes are TRBV7-9 and TRBJ1-6; no clear D gene. The CDR3 is made up of 15 amino acids. Trimming shortened V by 4 bases and J by 6 bases, and 13 bases separated the two germline ends. CDR1 SEHNR and CDR2 FQNEAQ come from the germline V gene (reference sequence). CDR3 residues: CASSSAGLLNSPLHF. For the CDR3, the DNA is TGTGCCAGCAGCTCGGCCGGCCTCCTTAATTCACCCCTCCACTTT. The full variable domain, in which reference TRBV7-9 and TRBJ1-6 provide the parts outside the CDR3, is DTGVSQNPRHKITKRGQNVTFRCDPISEHNRLYWYRQTLGQGPEFLTYFQNEAQLEKSRLLSDRFSAERPKGSFSTLEIQRTEQGDSAMYLCASSSAGLLNSPLHFGNGTRLTVT.

This clonotype occurred a few times. This chain connects TRBV24-1 to TRBJ2-1; 7 bases match TRBD2. Germline assignment: CDR1 KGHDR and CDR2 SFDVKD. J gave up 0 bases and V 3 bases, and 7 bases lay outside the gene matches. The CDR3 sequence is 17 residues long. The CDR3 DNA reads TGTGCCACCAGTGATAAGACTAGCTCGCGCTCCTACAATGAGCAGTTCTTC. Encoded protein: CATSDKTSSRSYNEQFF.

This clonotype was recorded a few times. The chain links TRBV28 to TRBJ1-2; D call uncertain. The CDR3 length is 16 residues. CDR1 and CDR2 from the germline V gene are MDHEN and SYDVKM. The V gene lost 2 bases and the J gene lost 3 bases, with 16 bases spanning the gap. The CDR3 DNA reads as TGTGCCAGCAGTTTAAGTCTCACAGCCTACGACTATGGCTACACCTTC. It is translated as CASSLSLTAYDYGYTF.

There are many counts of this clonotype. Written as DNA, the CDR3 is TGTGCCAGCAGCTTAATGTGGCGTCAGGGTGGTGAGCAGTACTTC. Translation: CASSLMWRQGGEQYF. The chain couples TRBV11-2 to TRBJ2-7; TRBD1 is a possible D gene (5 bases). The CDR3 spans 15 residues. Germline-derived CDR1 and CDR2 are SGHAT and FQNNGV. Trimming took 2 bases from V and 7 from J, leaving 18 bases between them.

This clonotype has at least ten counts. V and J are TRBV12-3 or TRBV12-4 and TRBJ1-1, with 8 bases lining up with TRBD1. V was clipped by 7 bases and J by 4 bases; unmatched bases: 8. This CDR3 contains 14 residues. The CDR3 here is CASNAAGGGTEAFF. The DNA for the CDR3 is TGTGCCAGCAACGCCGCAGGGGGCGGCACTGAAGCTTTCTTT.

The genes are TRBV4-2 and TRBJ2-2; 13 bases are shared with TRBD2. V was pared by 0 bases and J by 0 bases, with 7 bases of the junction left unmatched. The CDR3 length is 20 residues. Germline CDR1 reads LGHNA; CDR2 reads YNFKEQ. The CDR3 bases are TGTGCCAGCAGCCAAGACGGACTAGCGGGGGCCCGTGCGAACACCGGGGAGCTGTTTTTT. Translation gives CASSQDGLAGARANTGELFF.